Each of the 27 T cell receptor beta chains below was sequenced from the same sample in a study of blood T cell repertoires in COVID-19. Only in-frame clones appear in the TCRdb table, and some are missing; sequencing was by immunoSEQ multiplex PCR. The sample contains 200,000 to 250,000 clones, roughly 84% of which appear only once. Sequenced input: PBMCs or T cells enriched from blood (not recorded which). These receptor sequences come from a woman in her thirties or forties who had recovered from COVID-19.

The rearrangement joins TRBV6-2 or TRBV6-3 to TRBJ2-7; D is unclear. The V and J ends lost 6 bases and 0 bases respectively, with 12 bases between them. The length of the CDR3 is 14 residues. Germline V CDR1 and CDR2: MNHEY, SVGEGT. DNA of the CDR3: TGTGCCAGCAGCCCCTCAGAAAGCTCCTACGAGCAGTACGTC. Amino acid sequence: CASSPSESSYEQYV.

The chain carries TRBV14 and TRBJ2-7; 10 nucleotides match TRBD2. V shed 1 base, J shed 6 bases, and the junction held 9 bases outside the gene matches. CDR3 length equals 16 residues. The V gene's germline CDR1 is SGHDN and CDR2 FVKESK. CDR3 region: CASSQGFLAGAGEQYF. Written as DNA, the CDR3 is TGTGCCAGCAGCCAAGGTTTCCTAGCGGGAGCTGGCGAGCAGTACTTC.

This clone showed up just once. The V and J genes are TRBV5-1 and TRBJ1-1; D is undetermined. CDR3 length: 14 amino acids. From germline, CDR1 is SGHRS and CDR2 YFSETQ. V was cut by 3 bases and J by 1 base, with 10 bases left in between. CDR3 region: CASSWGGGNTEAFF. In DNA form, the CDR3 reads TGCGCCAGCAGCTGGGGAGGAGGGAACACTGAAGCTTTCTTT.

The genes are TRBV9 and TRBJ1-2, with a weak D call TRBD1 (5 bases). The CDR3 spans 14 residues. Germline V gene lookup returns CDR1 SGDLS and CDR2 YYNGEE. The V gene lost 3 bases and the J gene lost 5 bases, with 14 bases spanning the gap. The CDR3 sequence is CASSGSQGNYGYTF. In nucleotides, the CDR3 is TGTGCCAGCAGCGGTTCCCAGGGAAATTATGGCTACACCTTC.

The rearrangement joins TRBV30 to TRBJ2-7, with a possible D match to TRBD1 (6 bases). This CDR3 has 12 amino acids. V was shortened by 3 bases and J by 2 bases, with 8 bases between the two germline ends. The germline CDR1 and CDR2 sequences are GTSNPN and SVGIG (reference sequence). CDR3 DNA: TGTGCCTGGAGCTCAGGGGCCTACGAGCAGTACTTC. Translating gives CAWSSGAYEQYF.

This sequence joins TRBV14 and TRBJ2-7; TRBD2 matches at 9 bases. J lost 2 bases, V lost 4 bases, and 12 bases had no gene match. Germline loops: CDR1 SGHDN, CDR2 FVKESK. This CDR3 is 17 amino acids long. The CDR3 region is CASSRAAGGVGTYEQYF. CDR3 sequence (DNA): TGTGCCAGCAGCCGGGCAGCGGGAGGCGTAGGAACCTACGAGCAGTACTTC.

The rearrangement uses TRBV3-1 (or the pseudogene TRBV3-2) and TRBJ1-2; no clear D gene. CDR1 is LGHDT, CDR2 YNNKEL, per germline (reference sequence). The CDR3 has 15 amino acids. V gave up 0 bases and J gave up 4 bases, with 12 bases separating them. The CDR3 here is CASSQEGSGGYGYTF. DNA for the CDR3: TGTGCCAGCAGCCAAGAGGGCTCAGGAGGCTATGGCTACACCTTC.

V usage is TRBV6-5 and J usage is TRBJ2-5; no clear D. With 5 bases removed from V and 3 bases from J, the gap between germline ends came to 4 bases. The CDR3 spans 11 residues. The germline V gene has CDR1 MNHEY and CDR2 SVGAGI. The CDR3 DNA reads TGTGCCAGCAGTCAAAAAGAGACCCAGTACTTC. Its translation: CASSQKETQYF.

This clone turned up a few times. The V and J genes are TRBV3-1 (or the pseudogene TRBV3-2) and TRBJ1-2; possibly TRBD1 for D (5 bases). This CDR3 region has 14 residues. Germline CDR1 reads LGHDT; CDR2 reads YNNKEL (reference sequence). V lost 4 bases and J 2 bases, leaving 11 bases between the germline ends. CDR3 coding DNA: TGTGCCAGCAGCCCCAGGTGGGGCAACTATGGCTACACCTTC. Residues: CASSPRWGNYGYTF.

The chain couples TRBV19 to TRBJ1-2, with 11 positions matching TRBD1. The germline V gene encodes CDR1 LNHDA and CDR2 SQIVND (reference sequence). The CDR3 totals 16 residues. V was pared by 3 bases and J by 2 bases, with 5 bases of the junction left unmatched. CDR3 sequence reads: CASSMHRDRGNYGYTF. The CDR3 coding sequence is TGTGCCAGTAGTATGCACCGGGACAGGGGGAACTATGGCTACACCTTC.

V is TRBV11-3 and J is TRBJ2-3; 10 nucleotides align to TRBD1. Germline lookup yields CDR1 SGHNT and CDR2 YENEEA. Germline trimming cut 2 bases from V and 5 bases from J; bases unmatched to any gene: 1. The CDR3 consists of 14 residues. The CDR3 DNA reads as TGTGCCAGCAGCTTAAGGGACAGGGGAGATACGCAGTATTTT. Translation: CASSLRDRGDTQYF.

The CDR3 sequence: CASRQRDPYNEQFF. As DNA, the CDR3 is TGTGCCAGCAGACAGCGGGATCCTTACAATGAGCAGTTCTTC. The rearrangement uses TRBV28 and TRBJ2-1, with 7 bases fitting TRBD2. The CDR3 has 14 residues. The V and J ends lost 6 bases and 4 bases, in that order; junction bases with no gene match: 6. From germline, CDR1 is MDHEN and CDR2 SYDVKM.

This chain connects TRBV2 to TRBJ1-2; no clear D gene. This CDR3 has 11 residues. V lost 6 bases to trimming and J lost 2 bases, with 4 bases between them. In germline, CDR1 is SNHLY, CDR2 FYNNEI. CDR3 amino acids: CASRQNYGYTF. CDR3 nucleotide sequence: TGTGCCAGCAGACAGAACTATGGCTACACCTTC.

The CDR3 region is CASSVYLDTSGNTIYF. The DNA of the CDR3 is TGTGCCAGCAGTGTTTATTTGGACACCTCTGGAAACACCATATATTTT. This chain links TRBV2 with TRBJ1-3; D possibly corresponds to TRBD1 (5 bases). Germline V gene data show CDR1 as SNHLY and CDR2 as FYNNEI. This CDR3 is built from 16 residues. V lost 4 bases, J lost 0 bases, and 13 bases lay in between.

The genes are TRBV7-3 and TRBJ2-3; 8 bases map to TRBD2. The CDR3 covers 17 residues. Germline-derived CDR1 and CDR2 are SGHTA and FQGTGA. With 0 bases clipped from V and 1 base from J, the junction kept 6 bases outside the gene matches. CDR3 nucleotides: TGTGCCAGCAGCTTAACCGGGCTAGCGGGCCGCACAGATACGCAGTATTTT. Its protein is CASSLTGLAGRTDTQYF.

This clone was detected once. This chain links TRBV7-2 with TRBJ2-7, with D possibly being TRBD2 (5 bases). Trimming stripped 4 bases from V and 6 bases from J, with 22 bases between. This CDR3 is 16 amino acids long. Germline CDR1 and CDR2: SGHTA and FQGNSA. For the CDR3, the DNA is TGTGCCAGCAGCTATAGGCCCGTGGGGTCGGGAAGCGAGCAGTACTTC. Translation: CASSYRPVGSGSEQYF.

This clone was seen only a few times. V and J are TRBV19 and TRBJ1-2; maybe TRBD1 (6 bases). The ends were cut back, 3 bases at V and 6 bases at J, with 14 bases in the middle. CDR1 LNHDA and CDR2 SQIVND come from the germline V gene (reference sequence). The CDR3 is 14 residues long. This chain's CDR3 is CASSIMQGQHGYTF. The CDR3 DNA is TGTGCCAGTAGTATTATGCAGGGGCAGCATGGCTACACCTTC.

This rearrangement joins TRBV28 to TRBJ2-2, with 7 bases identical to TRBD2. Germline V lookup: CDR1 MDHEN, CDR2 SYDVKM. V lost 5 bases to trimming and J lost 4 bases; unmatched junction nucleotides: 4. CDR3 length: 14 residues. In nucleotides, the CDR3 is TGTGCCAGCAGTAGAGCGGGGAGCACCGGGGAGCTGTTTTTT. The encoded protein is CASSRAGSTGELFF.

This sequence joins TRBV5-1 and TRBJ1-2; TRBD1 matches at 7 bases. The CDR3 runs to 15 residues. The junction had 14 bases not matched to a gene; V was cut back by 8 bases and J by 4 bases. Looked up from germline, CDR1 is SGHRS and CDR2 is YFSETQ. CDR3 coding DNA: TGCGCCAGTACAGGACAGGCCGGTCCGTTCTATGGCTACACCTTC. Encoded protein: CASTGQAGPFYGYTF.

This chain connects TRBV5-8 to TRBJ2-5; 7 nucleotides align to TRBD2. The CDR3 is 13 amino acids. Germline trimming cut 1 base from V and 5 bases from J; bases unmatched to any gene: 2. CDR1 is SGHTS, CDR2 YDEGEE, per germline. In DNA form, the CDR3 reads TGTGCCAGCAGCTTGTCCGGGAGGGAGACCCAGTACTTC. The encoded protein is CASSLSGRETQYF.

The chain links TRBV4-3 to TRBJ2-3; tentative D call: TRBD2 (5 bases). This CDR3 has 19 residues. Germline V gene lookup returns CDR1 LGHNA and CDR2 YSLEER. V lost 0 bases to trimming and J lost 3 bases, with 22 bases between them. CDR3 loop: CASSQDEGARGLLTDTQYF. The DNA of the CDR3 is TGCGCCAGCAGCCAAGATGAGGGAGCAAGAGGGCTACTGACAGATACGCAGTATTTT.

This clone has only a few counts. This rearrangement joins TRBV6-5 to TRBJ2-7, with 8 positions matching TRBD1. The CDR3 totals 12 residues. CDR1 is MNHEY and CDR2 is SVGAGI in the germline V gene. J lost 1 base, V lost 8 bases, and 1 base had no gene match. The CDR3, as DNA: TGTGCCAGCGGGACAGGTTCCTACGAGCAGTACGTC. Protein sequence: CASGTGSYEQYV.

The gene calls are TRBV30 and TRBJ1-2; TRBD1 matches at 7 bases. The CDR3 has 12 residues. V was clipped by 1 base and J by 9 bases; unmatched bases: 5. The V gene's germline CDR1 is GTSNPN and CDR2 SVGIG (reference sequence). DNA of the CDR3: TGTGCCTGGAGTGAACAGGGGATGAGCTACACCTTC. Amino acid sequence: CAWSEQGMSYTF.

The V call is TRBV9, the J call TRBJ2-1; 7 bases align to TRBD1. The germline V gene encodes CDR1 SGDLS and CDR2 YYNGEE. Trimming cost V 4 bases and J 2 bases; bases outside gene matches: 6. The CDR3 length is 15 residues. The CDR3 DNA reads TGTGCCAGCAGCTCGAGGGGGACAGCCTACAATGAGCAGTTCTTC. Protein: CASSSRGTAYNEQFF.

V and J are TRBV3-1 (or the pseudogene TRBV3-2) and TRBJ1-4, with D maybe TRBD1 (5 bases). Germline V gene data show CDR1 as LGHDT and CDR2 as YNNKEL (reference sequence). Trimming stripped 8 bases from V and 7 bases from J, with 14 bases between. The CDR3 extends over 13 amino acids. Written as DNA, the CDR3 is TGTGCCAGCGCCGGCCAGGGTGGTGAAAAACTGTTTTTT. This encodes CASAGQGGEKLFF.

This rearrangement joins TRBV28 to TRBJ1-5, with 12 bases lining up with TRBD1. Germline V gene sequence: CDR1 MDHEN, CDR2 SYDVKM. Trimming took 5 bases from V and 7 from J; bases not matched to a gene: 9. This CDR3 contains 16 residues. CDR3 nucleotide sequence: TGTGCCAGCAGTCGTCCGGGACAGGGGGCTGAGCAGCCCCAGCATTTT. The encoded protein is CASSRPGQGAEQPQHF.

The rearrangement uses TRBV28 and TRBJ2-6; tentative D call: TRBD2 (6 bases). The CDR3 has 17 amino acids. CDR1 and CDR2 (germline): MDHEN, SYDVKM. The V end lost 3 bases, the J end lost 1 base, and 13 bases lay between the germline ends. CDR3 sequence: CASSFTLGGSGANVLTF. The CDR3, as DNA: TGTGCCAGCAGTTTTACTCTCGGGGGTTCTGGGGCCAACGTCCTGACTTTC.